Following are 26 T cell receptor beta chains from one sample sequenced in a study of blood T cell repertoires in COVID-19. Libraries were prepared by immunoSEQ multiplex PCR; TCRdb keeps only in-frame clonotypes and omits some of them. The sample has 45,000 to 55,000 clones, 70% to 90% seen once. The material sequenced was peripheral blood. The receptor source for this set is a human donor in a cohort sampled during active COVID-19.

The chain couples TRBV19 to TRBJ2-7, with D maybe TRBD2 (6 bases). Trimming left V 4 bases short and J 3 bases short, with 10 bases between. This CDR3 comprises 13 residues. Germline CDR1 LNHDA, CDR2 SQIVND (reference sequence). In nucleotides, the CDR3 is TGTGCCAGTAGTACCCAGGGAGGCTACGAGCAGTACTTC. Translated: CASSTQGGYEQYF.

V usage is TRBV10-1 and J usage is TRBJ2-3; the D gene is possibly TRBD2 (5 bases). This CDR3 contains 13 residues. V was trimmed by 6 bases and J by 2 bases, leaving 9 bases between them. CDR1 is WNHNN and CDR2 is SYGVQD in the germline V gene (reference sequence). Here the CDR3 DNA reads TGCGCCAGCAGCCGGCGGGCCACAGATACGCAGTATTTT. Protein sequence: CASSRRATDTQYF.

The chain uses TRBV2 and TRBJ2-7, with D possibly matching TRBD2 (7 bases). Looked up from germline, CDR1 is SNHLY and CDR2 is FYNNEI. The CDR3 is made up of 14 amino acids. The V gene lost 6 bases and the J gene lost 2 bases, with 14 bases spanning the gap. The CDR3 coding sequence is TGTGCCAGCAGGGCACAGGGAGGGGCCTACGAGCAGTACTTC. Translating it yields CASRAQGGAYEQYF.

The gene calls are TRBV27 and TRBJ1-4; 8 bases map to TRBD1. The V segment lost 6 bases and the J segment 7 bases; nucleotides outside the gene matches: 10. CDR3 length: 15 residues. Germline V lookup: CDR1 MNHEY, CDR2 SMNVEV (reference sequence). Here the CDR3 reads CASSPTGGRGEKLFF. The CDR3 nucleotides are TGTGCCAGCAGCCCAACAGGGGGAAGGGGTGAAAAACTGTTTTTT.

This CDR3 is CASSFSGGATDTQYF. CDR3 nucleotides: TGCGCCAGCAGCTTCAGCGGGGGGGCCACAGATACGCAGTATTTT. The rearrangement joins TRBV5-1 to TRBJ2-3; 10 positions agree with TRBD2. This CDR3 comprises 15 residues. The germline V gene encodes CDR1 SGHRS and CDR2 YFSETQ. V trimming: 2 bases; J trimming: 2 bases; junction bases outside the gene matches: 2.

The chain employs TRBV10-3 and TRBJ1-6, with 11 bases aligning to TRBD1. Germline trimming cut 6 bases from V and 7 bases from J; bases unmatched to any gene: 2. The CDR3 runs 14 residues. Germline V gene lookup returns CDR1 ENHRY and CDR2 SYGVKD. The CDR3: CAIRGTGGNSPLHF. DNA for the CDR3: TGTGCCATCAGGGGGACAGGGGGGAATTCACCCCTCCACTTT.

This chain joins TRBV18 and TRBJ1-4; 10 bases fit TRBD1. CDR1 KGHSH and CDR2 LQKENI come from the germline V gene. V shed 0 bases and J 8 bases; nucleotides not matched to a gene: 3. This CDR3 comprises 15 residues. As DNA, the CDR3 is TGTGCCAGCTCACCACCGGGACAGGGGAGAGAAAAACTGTTTTTT. The encoded protein is CASSPPGQGREKLFF. The variable domain in full, with the rest retrieved from reference TRBV18 and TRBJ1-4, is NAGVMQNPRHLVRRRGQEARLRCSPMKGHSHVYWYRQLPEEGLKFMVYLQKENIIDESGMPKERFSAEFPKEGPSILRIQQVVRGDSAAYFCASSPPGQGREKLFFGSGTQLSVL.

The gene calls are TRBV18 and TRBJ2-7; D is perhaps TRBD1 (6 bases). Germline V gene sequence: CDR1 KGHSH, CDR2 LQKENI. The CDR3 is made up of 12 amino acids. V lost 3 bases to trimming and J lost 12 bases, with 15 bases between them. The CDR3 bases are TGTGCCAGCTCACCCTGGGGGCCAACTAGGTACTTC. This sequence encodes CASSPWGPTRYF.

Only a few counts were recorded for this clone. The chain employs TRBV5-5 and TRBJ1-3; 7 bases agree with TRBD1. This CDR3 has 13 residues. J lost 9 bases, V lost 4 bases, and 7 bases had no gene match. Germline V gene data show CDR1 as SGHKS and CDR2 as YYEKEE (reference sequence). CDR3 bases: TGTGCCAGCAGCGCAGGGGGAAGGGGCACCATATATTTT. This codes for CASSAGGRGTIYF.

The chain uses TRBV12-5 and TRBJ1-2; TRBD1 matches at 8 bases. The CDR3 sequence is 14 residues long. Germline V gene data show CDR1 as LGHNT and CDR2 as FRNRAP. V lost 8 bases to trimming and J lost 5 bases; unmatched junction nucleotides: 10. The CDR3 region has the DNA TGTGCTAGTCGGCAGGGGGCCCCCTATTATGGCTACACCTTC. It codes for CASRQGAPYYGYTF.

J is TRBJ2-7 and V is TRBV6-2 or TRBV6-3; tentative D call: TRBD1 (6 bases). The CDR3 is 11 amino acids. Germline assignment: CDR1 MNHEY and CDR2 SVGEGT. V lost 5 bases, J lost 10 bases, and 12 bases lay in between. This CDR3 reads CASSQGQRQYF. Written as DNA, the CDR3 is TGTGCCAGCAGTCAAGGACAGAGACAGTACTTC.

The genes are TRBV29-1 and TRBJ1-1; D gene uncertain. CDR3 length: 13 residues. V was cut by 8 bases and J by 4 bases, with 17 bases left in between. Germline-derived CDR1 and CDR2 are SQVTM and ANQGSEA. CDR3 loop: CSSRGAAGTEAFF. The CDR3, as DNA: TGCAGCTCGCGAGGAGCGGCGGGCACTGAAGCTTTCTTT.

V gene TRBV7-7 combines with J gene TRBJ2-3; 8 bases map to TRBD1. The V and J ends lost 5 bases and 2 bases, in that order; junction bases with no gene match: 6. Germline loops: CDR1 SSHAT, CDR2 FNYEAQ (reference sequence). The CDR3 has 15 amino acids. CDR3 region: CASSRGQGPTDTQYF. The CDR3 nucleotides are TGTGCCAGCAGCCGCGGACAGGGCCCCACAGATACGCAGTATTTT.

V is TRBV2 and J is TRBJ2-3; 8 positions match TRBD2. The CDR3 covers 13 residues. Germline V CDR1 and CDR2: SNHLY, FYNNEI. The V gene end was trimmed by 6 bases and the J gene end by 4 bases; junction bases not matched to a gene: 3. The CDR3 nucleotides read TGTGCCAGCAGAACGACTAGCGCAGATACGCAGTATTTT. This translates into CASRTTSADTQYF.

J is TRBJ1-2 and V is TRBV30; D not certain. The CDR3 is made up of 15 amino acids. V was shortened by 4 bases and J by 0 bases, with 15 bases between the two germline ends. Germline-derived CDR1 and CDR2 are GTSNPN and SVGIG (reference sequence). CDR3 bases: TGTGCCTGGAATCCAGTGATCTTATCTAACTATGGCTACACCTTC. It encodes CAWNPVILSNYGYTF.

This clone came up once. One end of the junction varies from germline; a read error may be responsible. The rearrangement links TRBV6-2 or TRBV6-3 to TRBJ2-7, with D unresolved. CDR1 is MNHEY, CDR2 SVGEGT, per germline. The CDR3 has 11 residues. CDR3 sequence: CVSSPANGQYF. As DNA, the CDR3 is TGTGTCAGCAGCCCCGCCAACGGGCAGTACTTC.

This clone was found many times. J is TRBJ1-3 and V is TRBV7-6; 7 bases agree with TRBD1. The germline CDR1 and CDR2 sequences are SGHVS and FNYEAQ. The length of the CDR3 is 18 residues. The ends lost 4 bases at V and 0 bases at J; junction bases unmatched: 12. The CDR3 DNA reads TGTGCCAGCAGCTACACGACAGGGTTAATACCCTCTGGAAACACCATATATTTT. Protein sequence: CASSYTTGLIPSGNTIYF. Looking up the rest from reference TRBV7-6 and TRBJ1-3 gives the full variable domain: GAGVSQSPRYKVTKRGQDVALRCDPISGHVSLYWYRQALGQGPEFLTYFNYEAQQDKSGLPNDRFSAERPEGSISTLTIQRTEQRDSAMYRCASSYTTGLIPSGNTIYFGEGSWLTVV.

V and J are TRBV29-1 and TRBJ2-5; D possibly corresponds to TRBD2 (6 bases). The V end lost 4 bases, the J end lost 3 bases, and 9 bases lay between the germline ends. CDR1 is SQVTM and CDR2 is ANQGSEA in the germline V gene. The CDR3 covers 12 residues. CDR3 protein: CSVGLDEETQYF. In DNA form, the CDR3 reads TGCAGCGTTGGACTAGATGAAGAGACCCAGTACTTC. Full variable domain (outside the CDR3, taken from reference TRBV29-1 and TRBJ2-5): SAVISQKPSRDICQRGTSLTIQCQVDSQVTMMFWYRQQPGQSLTLIATANQGSEATYESGFVIDKFPISRPNLTFSTLTVSNMSPEDSSIYLCSVGLDEETQYFGPGTRLLVL.

This clone appeared many times. CDR3 DNA sequence: TGTGCCAGCAGTTCCAGGGAAGAGACCCAGTACTTC. Its translation is CASSSREETQYF. This chain links TRBV27 with TRBJ2-5; weak D call: TRBD1 (5 bases). Germline V gene sequence: CDR1 MNHEY, CDR2 SMNVEV (reference sequence). The V and J ends lost 4 bases and 3 bases respectively, with 6 bases between them. The CDR3 runs to 12 residues.

The chain uses TRBV29-1 and TRBJ2-7, with 8 positions matching TRBD1. J was trimmed by 0 bases and V by 7 bases; bases with no gene match: 5. From germline, CDR1 is SQVTM and CDR2 ANQGSEA. The CDR3 loop spans 13 amino acids. The CDR3 region is CSARDRSSYEQYF. Here the CDR3 DNA reads TGCAGCGCCCGGGACAGGAGCTCCTACGAGCAGTACTTC.

The chain employs TRBV5-1 and TRBJ1-6; D might be TRBD1 (6 bases). With 2 bases removed from V and 6 bases from J, the gap between germline ends came to 12 bases. The CDR3 is made up of 15 amino acids. CDR1 and CDR2 from the germline V gene are SGHRS and YFSETQ. The CDR3 is CASSFLGTLNSPLHF. The DNA for the CDR3 is TGCGCCAGCAGCTTCTTAGGGACACTTAATTCACCCCTCCACTTT.

V and J are TRBV10-3 and TRBJ1-1; D is perhaps TRBD1 (6 bases). V shed 7 bases and J shed 6 bases, with 12 bases lying between them. The CDR3 consists of 12 residues. Germline loops: CDR1 ENHRY, CDR2 SYGVKD. The CDR3 protein is CAIKGVIAEAFF. CDR3 in DNA: TGTGCCATCAAGGGGGTAATCGCTGAAGCTTTCTTT.

In this sample, this clone turned up a few times. The rearrangement uses TRBV30 and TRBJ1-1, with D possibly matching TRBD1 (6 bases). The V end was cut by 3 bases, the J end by 4 bases, with 15 bases between. The CDR3 is 14 amino acids. Germline V lookup: CDR1 GTSNPN, CDR2 SVGIG (reference sequence). DNA of the CDR3: TGTGCCTGGAGGATAGGGGGATTTGCCACTGAAGCTTTCTTT. Amino acid sequence: CAWRIGGFATEAFF.

The rearrangement uses TRBV10-1 and TRBJ2-3; 7 nucleotides align to TRBD1. This CDR3 region has 14 residues. Germline values: CDR1 WNHNN, CDR2 SYGVQD (reference sequence). V gave up 1 base and J gave up 4 bases; unmatched junction bases: 2. The CDR3 sequence is CASSEYDRADTQYF. The DNA of the CDR3 is TGCGCCAGCAGTGAGTACGACAGGGCAGATACGCAGTATTTT.

The chain has TRBV12-3 or TRBV12-4 and TRBJ2-7; 7 bases line up with TRBD1. The length of the CDR3 is 13 residues. V gave up 5 bases and J gave up 4 bases; unmatched junction bases: 5. The CDR3 bases are TGTGCCAGCAGTCCATTACAGGGGTACGAGCAGTACTTC. This codes for CASSPLQGYEQYF.

The genes are TRBV11-2 and TRBJ1-3, with D unclear. Trimming cost V 5 bases and J 3 bases, with 11 bases left between them. The CDR3 has 14 amino acids. Germline V gene lookup returns CDR1 SGHAT and CDR2 FQNNGV. As DNA, the CDR3 is TGTGCCAGCAGCCCTTCCGCAGGTGGAAACACCATATATTTT. It codes for CASSPSAGGNTIYF.